Shown below are 11 T cell receptor beta chains from a single sample sequenced in a study of OX40 agonist ivuxolimab in advanced cancers. The method was immunoSEQ multiplex PCR; TCRdb's version includes in-frame clones alone and lacks a portion of them. The table records some 40,000 clones, around three quarters of them present only once. The sample consisted of CD4+ or CD8+ T cells sorted from blood, taken in a trial of the OX40 agonist ivuxolimab. These receptor sequences come from an adult with an advanced solid tumor such as melanoma, head and neck, liver or kidney cancer.

The J gene is TRBJ1-1, the V gene TRBV7-2; 8 nucleotides agree with TRBD1. CDR1 is SGHTA and CDR2 is FQGNSA in the germline V gene. CDR3 length equals 15 residues. Trimming at V came to 5 bases and at J to 6 bases, leaving 11 bases not matched to a gene. CDR3 bases: TGTGCCAGCAGCCAGATCGGGACAGGTCAAGCTGAAGCTTTCTTT. It specifies CASSQIGTGQAEAFF.

This clone appeared a single time. This chain connects TRBV18 to TRBJ2-7, with 12 nucleotides matching TRBD2. CDR3 length equals 16 residues. V lost 3 bases and J lost 8; bases outside the gene matches: 11. The V gene's germline CDR1 is KGHSH and CDR2 LQKENI. The CDR3 sequence is CASSPPSLAGGQKQYF. CDR3 nucleotides: TGTGCCAGCTCACCCCCCTCACTAGCGGGAGGCCAGAAGCAGTACTTC.

V gene TRBV5-1 combines with J gene TRBJ2-7; D uncertain. Germline CDR1 is SGHRS and CDR2 is YFSETQ. The V end lost 0 bases, the J end lost 3 bases, and 13 bases lay between the germline ends. The length of the CDR3 is 15 residues. CDR3 DNA sequence: TGCGCCAGCAGCTTGGTGGCAGGCAAGGGCTACGAGCAGTACTTC. Translation: CASSLVAGKGYEQYF.

The rearrangement links TRBV15 to TRBJ2-2; D is uncertain. The CDR3 extends over 14 amino acids. V was cut by 5 bases and J by 0 bases, with 7 bases left in between. Per the germline V gene, CDR1 is LNHNV and CDR2 is YYDKDF (reference sequence). The chain's CDR3 is CATSLLANTGELFF. Here the CDR3 DNA reads TGTGCCACCAGCCTGCTCGCGAACACCGGGGAGCTGTTTTTT.

The rearrangement links TRBV5-5 to TRBJ1-2; unclear D gene. This CDR3 has 11 residues. Looked up from germline, CDR1 is SGHKS and CDR2 is YYEKEE (reference sequence). Trimming removed 4 bases from V and 7 bases from J, with 8 bases in between. The CDR3 sequence: CASSVQVGYTF. The CDR3 coding sequence is TGTGCCAGCAGCGTCCAGGTTGGCTACACCTTC.

This clone was observed a single time. This chain links TRBV21-1 with TRBJ2-1; TRBD2 is the table's D call, not checked against the DNA. TRBV21-1 is marked as a pseudogene. The CDR3 has 16 residues. The CDR3 is CASSKLESRGYNEQFF. In DNA form, the CDR3 reads TGTGCCAGCAGCAAATTGGAGAGCCGGGGGTACAATGAGCAGTTCTTC.

J is TRBJ2-7 and V is TRBV18, with TRBD2 as a possible D gene (6 bases). The length of the CDR3 is 12 residues. Trimming shortened V by 6 bases and J by 0 bases, and 6 bases separated the two germline ends. CDR1 is KGHSH, CDR2 LQKENI, per germline. This CDR3 is CASSGGSYEQYF. Here the CDR3 DNA reads TGTGCCAGCTCCGGGGGCTCCTACGAGCAGTACTTC.

This clone was counted once. The V call is TRBV5-1, the J call TRBJ2-3; 7 positions agree with TRBD2. Losses at the gene ends were 4 bases for V and 0 bases for J; bases not matched to a gene: 8. Germline V gives CDR1 SGHRS, CDR2 YFSETQ. The CDR3 has 16 amino acids. This chain's CDR3 is CASSSGLGYSTDTQYF. CDR3 sequence (DNA): TGCGCCAGCAGCAGCGGACTAGGATACAGCACAGATACGCAGTATTTT.

The CDR3 nucleotides read TGTGCCAGCAGTTCTCAAGAGACCCAGTACTTC. Amino acids: CASSSQETQYF. This chain joins TRBV28 and TRBJ2-5; D call uncertain. This CDR3 has 11 amino acids. V lost 4 bases to trimming and J lost 2 bases, with 2 bases between them. Germline lookup yields CDR1 MDHEN and CDR2 SYDVKM.

This CDR3 reads CASSPQGAGEQFF. The DNA of the CDR3 is TGTGCCAGCAGCCCACAGGGGGCGGGCGAGCAGTTCTTC. This sequence joins TRBV6-5 and TRBJ2-1; 9 bases line up with TRBD1. V gave up 6 bases and J gave up 10 bases; unmatched junction bases: 7. This CDR3 region has 13 residues. Germline CDR1 and CDR2: MNHEY and SVGAGI.

This chain links TRBV4-2 with TRBJ2-1; 11 bases are a match to TRBD2. CDR1 and CDR2 from the germline V gene are LGHNA and YNFKEQ. V shed 3 bases, J shed 4 bases, and the junction held 5 bases outside the gene matches. The CDR3 covers 16 residues. The CDR3: CASSQPGLAEYNEQFF. The DNA for the CDR3 is TGTGCCAGCAGCCAGCCGGGACTAGCGGAGTACAATGAGCAGTTCTTC.